The rows below give T cell receptor beta chains drawn from one sample of a study of CDR3 diversity in severe acne. TCRdb re-called the PCR reads through MiXCR, storing one row per CDR3 protein. The sample includes fewer than 100,000 distinct CDR3 sequences, approximately 51% seen only once; the top ten take roughly 13%. Specimen: blood. The origin of the receptors is a male donor in good health, without acne. Both conserved end residues are part of each CDR3. The D gene is left open where the match is weak. Clone size, where shown, is once, few, many, or a class for clones that have expanded.

V	J	size	D	DNA	CDR3
TRBV19	TRBJ1-5	-	-	TGTGCCAGTAGTCTCCCGGGACGGGCTAATCAGCCCCAGCATTTT	CASSLPGRANQPQHF
TRBV25-1	TRBJ2-5	-	TRBD2	TGTGCCAGCAGTTTGATCGGAGCGGGACGACAAGAGACCCAGTACTTC	CASSLIGAGRQETQYF
TRBV25-1	TRBJ2-5	many	-	TGTGCCAGCAGTGAACCGACCGCCCCGGGGACCCAGTACTTC	CASSEPTAPGTQYF
TRBV7-9	TRBJ2-7	-	-	TGTGCCAGCAGCTTAGCGGGAGACGAGCAGTACTTC	CASSLAGDEQYF
TRBV4-3	TRBJ1-1	-	-	TGCGCCAGCAGCCGCGGCCTAAACACTGAAGCTTTCTTT	CASSRGLNTEAFF
TRBV6-2/TRBV6-3	TRBJ2-7	many	-	TGTGCCAGCAGCCGATCGCTGGGCAGGGGATACGAGCAGTACTTC	CASSRSLGRGYEQYF
TRBV5-6	TRBJ1-6	-	TRBD1	TGTGCCAGCGGACCGGGACAGGGTTCACCCCTCCACTTT	CASGPGQGSPLHF
TRBV7-2	TRBJ2-5	-	-	TGTGCCAGCAGCAATCTTAAGGGTGGGCCAGAGACCCAGTACTTC	CASSNLKGGPETQYF
TRBV20-1	TRBJ2-7	-	-	TGCAGTGCTAGACAGGGCTCCTACGAGCAGTACTTC	CSARQGSYEQYF
TRBV7-3	TRBJ1-5	-	-	TGTGCCAGCAGACCCAGCGGGGGCTCTCGTCAGCCCCAGCATTTT	CASRPSGGSRQPQHF
TRBV7-3	TRBJ2-7	-	-	TGTGCCAGCAGCTTATGGGCAGGGGTGTACGAGCAGTACTTC	CASSLWAGVYEQYF
TRBV24-1	TRBJ2-6	-	-	TGTGCCACCAGTGCTCCAAACAGCCGGGGCACTGGGGCCAACGTCCTGACTTTC	CATSAPNSRGTGANVLTF
TRBV20-1	TRBJ2-7	few	TRBD2	TGCAGTGCTAGATTGACTAGCGGCTACGAGCAGTACTTC	CSARLTSGYEQYF
TRBV18	TRBJ2-3	many	TRBD1	TGTGCCAGCTCACCACCGATGACAGGGGGAACAGATACGCAGTATTTT	CASSPPMTGGTDTQYF
TRBV6-5	TRBJ2-7	-	TRBD1	TGTGCCAGCAGTTGGACAGGGGGTGAGTACGAGCAGTACTTC	CASSWTGGEYEQYF
TRBV2	TRBJ1-1	-	TRBD1	TGTGCCAGCAGGGAGACAGGGGGATACACTGAAGCTTTCTTT	CASRETGGYTEAFF
TRBV12-3/TRBV12-4	TRBJ1-2	-	-	TGTGCCAGCAGCCAGGCCGGGACATCGCCTAACTATGGCTACACCTTC	CASSQAGTSPNYGYTF
TRBV19	TRBJ2-5	few	-	TGTGCCAGTAGTATCGGCAGACAAGAGACCCAGTACTTC	CASSIGRQETQYF
TRBV12-3/TRBV12-4	TRBJ2-7	many	TRBD1	TGTGCCAGCAGTTTAGAGGACAGGGGCTACGAGCAGTACTTC	CASSLEDRGYEQYF
TRBV25-1	TRBJ2-3	few	TRBD2	TGTGCCAGCAGTGTAGCGGGGTGGGCAGATACGCAGTATTTT	CASSVAGWADTQYF
TRBV20-1	TRBJ2-7	medium-sized	-	TGCAGTGCTAACGTGCCGAACTCCTACGAGCAGTACTTC	CSANVPNSYEQYF
TRBV5-1	TRBJ2-3	-	TRBD2	TGCGCCAGCAGCTTATCAGGGACTAGCGGGAGAGGTACGCAGTATTTT	CASSLSGTSGRGTQYF
TRBV30	TRBJ2-6	-	-	TGTGCCTGGAGTAAAGGGGTCTACGTCCTGACTTTC	CAWSKGVYVLTF
TRBV25-1	TRBJ1-5	-	-	TGTGCCAGCAGTTCGCATCAGCCCCAGCATTTT	CASSSHQPQHF
TRBV25-1	TRBJ1-5	-	-	TGTGCCAGCTCACCGACAGCCGGTCAGCCCCAGCATTTT	CASSPTAGQPQHF
TRBV24-1	TRBJ2-1	-	-	TGTGCCACCAGTGCTAGTGGTTTGGCGTCGAGGAATGAGCAGTTCTTC	CATSASGLASRNEQFF
TRBV7-2	TRBJ2-7	-	TRBD2	TGTGCCAGCAGCCCCTGGACTAGCGGAGCTCCGTGCGAACAGTACTTC	CASSPWTSGAPCEQYF
TRBV6-6	TRBJ2-2	-	TRBD1	TGTGCCAGCAGTTACTCGATCTTATGGGGGACAGACCTAACTCTGGGGACCGGGGAGCTGTTTTTT	CASSYSILWGTDLTLGTGELFF
TRBV20-1	TRBJ2-7	-	TRBD2	TGCAGTGCTAGGGGACTAGCGGGTGGCTCCTACGAGCAGTACTTC	CSARGLAGGSYEQYF
TRBV7-2	TRBJ2-1	medium-sized	TRBD2	TGTGCCAGCAGCTCCGCCGATAGCGGGACCAATGAGCAGTTCTTC	CASSSADSGTNEQFF
TRBV7-2	TRBJ1-2	many	TRBD1	TGTGCCAGCAGCGGAGTGGGGGGACAGGGGGCATTCGGGGGCTACACCTTC	CASSGVGGQGAFGGYTF
TRBV11-2	TRBJ2-5	-	-	TGTGCCAGCAGCTTAGGGGGGAGAGGCGCAGAGACCCAGTACTTC	CASSLGGRGAETQYF
TRBV6-6	TRBJ2-7	many	-	TGTGCCAGCAGCAACCTATATGGGGGACCCTACGAGCAGTACTTC	CASSNLYGGPYEQYF
TRBV7-9	TRBJ1-4	-	-	TGTGCCCTCAACCAAGGCAGGACGGGTGAAAAACTGTTTTTT	CALNQGRTGEKLFF
TRBV2	TRBJ1-2	many	TRBD1	TGTGCCAGCAGCGGAGGACAGGGGTTCTATGGCTACACCTTC	CASSGGQGFYGYTF
TRBV28	TRBJ2-7	-	TRBD1	TGTGCCAGCATGGTGGGACAGATTGACGAGCAGTACTTC	CASMVGQIDEQYF
TRBV18	TRBJ1-1	many	TRBD1	TGTGCCAGCTCACCGCAGGGGGCGAGGACTGAAGCTTTCTTT	CASSPQGARTEAFF
TRBV7-9	TRBJ1-1	-	-	TGTGCCAGCAGAGAGACAGGAGACACTAAAGCTTTCTTT	CASRETGDTKAFF
TRBV15	TRBJ2-7	-	TRBD2	TGTGCCACCAGCAGGACTAGCGGGAGTGTCTACGAGCAGTACTTC	CATSRTSGSVYEQYF
TRBV25-1	TRBJ2-3	few	TRBD1	TGTGCCGGGGGTGGGACAGGGGGTCCAGATACGCAGTATTTT	CAGGGTGGPDTQYF
TRBV24-1	TRBJ1-5	-	-	TGTGCCACCAGGAGGTCGGGGGACCAGCCCCAGCATTTT	CATRRSGDQPQHF
TRBV10-3	TRBJ2-1	-	TRBD1	TGTGCCATCAGTGAGCTCACTAGTAGGGACAGCAATGAGCAGTTCTTC	CAISELTSRDSNEQFF
TRBV19	TRBJ1-6	medium-sized	TRBD1	TGTGCCAGTAGTGCTCCGGGACAGGGTAATTCACCCCTCCACTTT	CASSAPGQGNSPLHF
TRBV25-1	TRBJ2-5	-	-	TGTGCCAGCAGTGAGGCTAGCACCCTCGAAGAGACCCAGTACTTC	CASSEASTLEETQYF